These T cell receptor beta chains were read from a single sample in a study of shared clonotypes between healthy human individuals. Produced via immunoSEQ multiplex PCR; TCRdb's table is partial and in-frame only. In the table there are about 820,000 clones, 80% to 95% of which are singletons. The specimen was naive CD8+ T cells sorted from blood. The receptors were sampled from a young man in good health. The CDR3 runs from the conserved cysteine through the conserved F or W. Each record gives: D gene, V gene, clone size, J gene, CDR3 DNA, CDR3 protein. D genes are given only for firm matches. Not all rows give a size; the values are once, few, many and, for expanded clones, a class.

D: TRBD1; V: TRBV6-6; size: -; J: TRBJ2-1; DNA: TGTGCCAGCAGTGGTGACAGGGGCTCCTACAATGAGCAGTTCTTC; CDR3: CASSGDRGSYNEQFF
D: -; V: TRBV30; size: once; J: TRBJ2-7; DNA: TGTGCCTGGAACAGGCCTGCCTACGAGCAGTACTTC; CDR3: CAWNRPAYEQYF
D: TRBD2; V: TRBV27; size: once; J: TRBJ2-1; DNA: TGTGCCAGCAGTTGGACTAGCGGGGGCTCCTACAATGAGCAGTTCTTC; CDR3: CASSWTSGGSYNEQFF
D: -; V: TRBV7-9; size: -; J: TRBJ2-1; DNA: TGTGCCAGCAGCTTAGTCGAGAATGAGCAGTTCTTC; CDR3: CASSLVENEQFF
D: TRBD1; V: TRBV4-1; size: -; J: TRBJ1-4; DNA: TGCGCCAGCAGATTCAGGGGGAATAATGAAAAACTGTTTTTT; CDR3: CASRFRGNNEKLFF
D: TRBD2; V: TRBV4-1; size: -; J: TRBJ2-7; DNA: TGCGCCAGCAGCCAAACGACTAGCGTATACTACGAGCAGTACTTC; CDR3: CASSQTTSVYYEQYF
D: TRBD1; V: TRBV5-1; size: -; J: TRBJ1-1; DNA: TGCGCCAGCAGCTTGGCGGGACAGGGAGCATTGGACACTGAAGCTTTCTTT; CDR3: CASSLAGQGALDTEAFF
D: TRBD1; V: TRBV12-5; size: -; J: TRBJ2-1; DNA: TGTGCTAGCCAGGGACAGTCAAATGAGCAGTTCTTC; CDR3: CASQGQSNEQFF
D: -; V: TRBV5-1; size: -; J: TRBJ2-7; DNA: TGCGCCAGCAGCTTGACAGGGTACGGCTCCTACGAGCAGTACTTC; CDR3: CASSLTGYGSYEQYF
D: TRBD2; V: TRBV2; size: -; J: TRBJ2-1; DNA: TGTGCCAGCATTACAGGGCCGACTAGCGGGAATGAGCAGTTCTTC; CDR3: CASITGPTSGNEQFF
D: -; V: TRBV18; size: -; J: TRBJ2-3; DNA: TGTGCCAGCTCACCCGGGGACGGATTTCCCACAGATACGCAGTATTTT; CDR3: CASSPGDGFPTDTQYF
D: -; V: TRBV14; size: -; J: TRBJ2-1; DNA: TGTGCCAGCAGCCAAAGTATAGCCCAGAGCTCCTACAATGAGCAGTTCTTC; CDR3: CASSQSIAQSSYNEQFF
D: -; V: TRBV6-5; size: many; J: TRBJ2-5; DNA: TGTGCCAGCAAAATGATGAGGGATGGGGTTACGGCCCAGTACTTC; CDR3: CASKMMRDGVTAQYF
D: TRBD1; V: TRBV2; size: -; J: TRBJ2-1; DNA: TGTGCCAGCACCCGACAGGGGAACTCCTACAATGAGCAGTTCTTC; CDR3: CASTRQGNSYNEQFF
D: -; V: TRBV2; size: -; J: TRBJ1-3; DNA: TGTGCCAGCAGGGGGGCGGAGTACTCTGGAAACACCATATATTTT; CDR3: CASRGAEYSGNTIYF
D: -; V: TRBV7-8; size: -; J: TRBJ2-7; DNA: TGTGCCAGCAGCTGGGGCATGCCCTACGAGCAGTACTTC; CDR3: CASSWGMPYEQYF
D: -; V: TRBV7-2; size: -; J: TRBJ2-7; DNA: TGTGCCAGCAGCTTAGCGCCTGAGGAGGACGAGCAGTACTTC; CDR3: CASSLAPEEDEQYF
D: -; V: TRBV5-1; size: -; J: TRBJ2-7; DNA: TGCGCCAGCAGCTTGGCGTCCGCGGGACGCTCCTACGAGCAGTACTTC; CDR3: CASSLASAGRSYEQYF
D: -; V: TRBV7-9; size: -; J: TRBJ1-2; DNA: TGTGCCAGCAGCTTAGGACTCCCAGGAACGCACATTGGGGGCTACACCTTC; CDR3: CASSLGLPGTHIGGYTF
D: -; V: TRBV7-2; size: -; J: TRBJ1-1; DNA: TGTGCCAGCAGCTTAGAAGTCAACACTGAAGCTTTCTTT; CDR3: CASSLEVNTEAFF
D: -; V: TRBV28; size: -; J: TRBJ1-1; DNA: TGTGCCAGCAGTACCTACAGGGAGAACACTGAAGCTTTCTTT; CDR3: CASSTYRENTEAFF
D: TRBD2; V: TRBV5-1; size: -; J: TRBJ2-7; DNA: TGCGCCAGCAGCCCGAATTCTTTAGCGGGAGACTACGAGCAGTACTTC; CDR3: CASSPNSLAGDYEQYF
D: TRBD2; V: TRBV11-2; size: -; J: TRBJ2-3; DNA: TGTGCCAGCAGCTTCAAGCGGGAGAGATGGGGAGATACGCAGTATTTT; CDR3: CASSFKRERWGDTQYF
D: TRBD1; V: TRBV5-6; size: -; J: TRBJ2-1; DNA: TGTGCCAGCAGCTTGGCCACAGGGGGCAACTACAATGAGCAGTTCTTC; CDR3: CASSLATGGNYNEQFF
D: -; V: TRBV27; size: -; J: TRBJ2-5; DNA: TGTGCCAGCAGTTGGGGGGAGACCCAGTACTTC; CDR3: CASSWGETQYF
D: TRBD2; V: TRBV29-1; size: -; J: TRBJ2-1; DNA: TGCAGCGTTGAAGAGGGCGGGAGGGCCCTGAATGAGCAGTTCTTC; CDR3: CSVEEGGRALNEQFF
D: TRBD2; V: TRBV15; size: -; J: TRBJ2-7; DNA: TGTGCCACCAGCAGAGATAGGGCGACTAGCGGGACTTACGAGCAGTACTTC; CDR3: CATSRDRATSGTYEQYF
D: -; V: TRBV14; size: -; J: TRBJ2-7; DNA: TGTGCCAGCAGCCATCACCCACGGGGCGAGCAGTACTTC; CDR3: CASSHHPRGEQYF
D: -; V: TRBV27; size: -; J: TRBJ2-1; DNA: TGTGCCAGCAGTCAATTGCCCCCATCGTACAATGAGCAGTTCTTC; CDR3: CASSQLPPSYNEQFF
D: TRBD2; V: TRBV4-3; size: -; J: TRBJ2-1; DNA: TGCGCCAGCAGCCGACGACTAGCGGGAGCGCTTGAGCAGTTCTTC; CDR3: CASSRRLAGALEQFF
D: -; V: TRBV27; size: -; J: TRBJ1-2; DNA: TGTGCCAGCAGTCCACCAGGGGATGGTGGCTACACCTTC; CDR3: CASSPPGDGGYTF
D: -; V: TRBV12-5; size: -; J: TRBJ2-2; DNA: TGTGCTAGTGGTCAGGGACTTCCGAACACCGGGGAGCTGTTTTTT; CDR3: CASGQGLPNTGELFF
D: TRBD1; V: TRBV9; size: -; J: TRBJ2-5; DNA: TGTGCCAGCAGCGTAGAGGGGACAGTAAAAGAGACCCAGTACTTC; CDR3: CASSVEGTVKETQYF
D: -; V: TRBV4-1; size: -; J: TRBJ2-7; DNA: TGCGCCAGCAGCCAAGAGTGGGGTGCCGGACAAGAGCAGTACTTC; CDR3: CASSQEWGAGQEQYF
D: TRBD1; V: TRBV11-2; size: -; J: TRBJ2-7; DNA: TGTGCCAGCAGCTTAGATGGGACAGGAAAGTCCTACGAGCAGTACTTC; CDR3: CASSLDGTGKSYEQYF
D: -; V: TRBV19; size: -; J: TRBJ2-2; DNA: TGTGCCAGTACAATGGGGTATCGAACCGGGGAGCTGTTTTTT; CDR3: CASTMGYRTGELFF
D: -; V: TRBV28; size: -; J: TRBJ1-5; DNA: TGTGCCAGCAGTTTAGGCGACAGTTGGGGCAGTCAGCCCCAGCATTTT; CDR3: CASSLGDSWGSQPQHF
D: TRBD1; V: TRBV29-1; size: many; J: TRBJ2-2; DNA: TGCAGCGTTGTGGACAGGGAGGCGGGGGAGCTGTTTTTT; CDR3: CSVVDREAGELFF
D: -; V: TRBV7-9; size: -; J: TRBJ2-7; DNA: TGTGCCAGCAGTCCTGGGGGTCCATCCTACGAGCAGTACTTC; CDR3: CASSPGGPSYEQYF
D: -; V: TRBV4-1; size: -; J: TRBJ1-2; DNA: TGCGCCAGCAGCCAACTAGCGGAGGGAGACTATGGCTACACCTTC; CDR3: CASSQLAEGDYGYTF
D: TRBD1; V: TRBV19; size: -; J: TRBJ1-2; DNA: TGTGCCAGTAGTATCTCCGGGACAGCCTTCTATGGCTACACCTTC; CDR3: CASSISGTAFYGYTF
D: -; V: TRBV27; size: -; J: TRBJ1-5; DNA: TGTGCCAGCAGTCAGGGTGGCCAGCCCCAGCATTTT; CDR3: CASSQGGQPQHF
D: TRBD2; V: TRBV27; size: -; J: TRBJ2-7; DNA: TGTGCCAGCAGTTTTGCGGGGGAGGGAAACGAGCAGTACTTC; CDR3: CASSFAGEGNEQYF
D: -; V: TRBV27; size: -; J: TRBJ2-3; DNA: TGTGCCAGCAGCCATAGTCGCCATACGCAGTATTTT; CDR3: CASSHSRHTQYF
D: -; V: TRBV9; size: -; J: TRBJ1-3; DNA: TGTGCCAGCAGCTCTAACTTGTGGGGGAATGGGGGAAACACCATATATTTT; CDR3: CASSSNLWGNGGNTIYF
D: TRBD2; V: TRBV25-1; size: once; J: TRBJ2-7; DNA: TGTGCCAGCAGTGAAATCGCTAGCGGATCCTACGAGCAGTACTTC; CDR3: CASSEIASGSYEQYF